The rows below give T cell receptor beta chains drawn from one sample of a study of cytotoxic CD8 clonotypes in ibrutinib-treated CLL. Repertoires were generated with immunoSEQ multiplex PCR, while TCRdb's copy carries only in-frame clones and drops some. The sample has 90,000 to 95,000 clones, roughly four fifths seen once; the top ten hold approximately 25%. This specimen consisted of PBMCs, obtained after 24 months of ibrutinib treatment. The receptor set was obtained from a human donor with chronic lymphocytic leukemia. Each CDR3 is given with its conserved first and last residue. Fields, in order: J gene, clone size, D gene, V gene, CDR3 DNA, CDR3 protein. A D gene is named only where the DNA matches it firmly. Where a row states a size, it is once, few, many or the class of an expanded clone; other rows omit it.

TRBJ2-1	-	TRBD2	TRBV18	TGTGCCAGCTCACCACCCGGGACTAGCGGGGTAAATGAGCAGTTCTTC	CASSPPGTSGVNEQFF
TRBJ1-4	-	-	TRBV6-5	TGTGCCAGCAGGGTGTTAGGGAATGAAAAACTGTTTTTT	CASRVLGNEKLFF
TRBJ2-1	-	TRBD2	TRBV15	TGTGCCACCAGCTCCACCCTCCTAGCGGGAGGGCCCTATGGTGAGCAGTTCTTC	CATSSTLLAGGPYGEQFF
TRBJ2-2	-	-	TRBV10-3	TGTGCCATCAGTGTCGGACCCACCGCCGGGGAGCTGTTTTTT	CAISVGPTAGELFF
TRBJ2-7	-	-	TRBV5-1	TGCGCCAGCAGCTTGGTTCCAGGCAGCTCCTACGAGCAGTACTTC	CASSLVPGSSYEQYF
TRBJ1-1	-	-	TRBV11-2	TGTGCCAGCAGCCCCTTTAGTGGTGTTTTACAGGGCGCTGAAGCTTTCTTT	CASSPFSGVLQGAEAFF
TRBJ1-2	-	TRBD1	TRBV6-4	TGTGCCAGCAGTGACAGGACAGGGGGCAACTATGGCTACACCTTC	CASSDRTGGNYGYTF
TRBJ2-4	once	-	TRBV6-6	TGTGCCAGCAGTTACGGACCCAAAAACATTCAGTACTTC	CASSYGPKNIQYF
TRBJ1-1	-	-	TRBV5-1	TGCGCCAGCAGCTTGGGTGCCGTGAACACTGAAGCTTTCTTT	CASSLGAVNTEAFF
TRBJ1-1	-	TRBD1	TRBV27	TGTGCCAGCAGTTTCGCCGGGACAGCAATTGAAGCTTTCTTT	CASSFAGTAIEAFF
TRBJ2-7	-	TRBD2	TRBV4-1	TGCGCCAGCAGCCAAGAGACGGGGGGTTTCTCCTACGAGCAGTACTTC	CASSQETGGFSYEQYF
TRBJ2-7	-	-	TRBV15	TGTGCCACCAGCAGAGATAGCGTCCGAGCCTACGAGCAGTACTTC	CATSRDSVRAYEQYF
TRBJ2-3	few	-	TRBV5-1	TGCGCCAGCAGCTGGGAGGTGAGGGCCAATACGCAGTATTTT	CASSWEVRANTQYF
TRBJ1-1	-	-	TRBV5-4	TGTGCCAGCAGCGGGGAACTAAACGCTGAAGCTTTCTTT	CASSGELNAEAFF
TRBJ2-5	many	TRBD2	TRBV7-2	TGTGCCAGCAGTCTAAATAGCGGGAGTGAGACCCAGTACTTC	CASSLNSGSETQYF
TRBJ1-3	few	TRBD1	TRBV9	TGTGCCAGCAGCCTCGGACAGGGGGGAAACACCATATATTTT	CASSLGQGGNTIYF
TRBJ2-7	-	-	TRBV19	TGTGCCAGTAGTATCTCAGGGAGTCCGGGCGGCTACGAGCAGTACTTC	CASSISGSPGGYEQYF
TRBJ1-2	-	-	TRBV11-1	TGTGCCAGCAGAAGAGACAGAAACGTCTATGGCTACACCTTC	CASRRDRNVYGYTF
TRBJ2-4	-	TRBD2	TRBV5-4	TGTGCCAGCAGCTTAGGGACTAGCGGGCTATCCCTAGCCAAAAACATTCAGTACTTC	CASSLGTSGLSLAKNIQYF
TRBJ2-1	once	-	TRBV7-2	TGTGCCAGCAGCTCCAATTGGGGATCCCACAATGAGCAGTTCTTC	CASSSNWGSHNEQFF
TRBJ1-4	-	-	TRBV5-1	TGCGCCAGCAGCTTGAGGCAGGGCGAGGAAAAACTGTTTTTT	CASSLRQGEEKLFF
TRBJ2-1	-	-	TRBV4-1	TGCGCCAGCAGCCAAGATCAGGTACTCAATGAGCAGTTCTTC	CASSQDQVLNEQFF
TRBJ2-4	-	TRBD1	TRBV11-2	TGTGCCAGCAGCTTAGATCAGGGGGCCAGAGGGTACTTC	CASSLDQGARGYF
TRBJ2-5	-	-	TRBV18	TGTGCCAGCTCACAAACCCAGGGGCGAGAGACCCAGTACTTC	CASSQTQGRETQYF
TRBJ2-2	-	TRBD2	TRBV7-9	TGTGCCAGCAGCCCCGTGACTAGCGGGAGGGCCGTATCTACCGGGGAGCTGTTTTTT	CASSPVTSGRAVSTGELFF
TRBJ2-5	-	-	TRBV7-9	TGTGCCAGCAGCTTCGGGGAAGCCCAGTACTTC	CASSFGEAQYF
TRBJ2-7	-	TRBD1	TRBV27	TGTGCCAGCGCTCCGGGACAGGGGGCCTACGAGCAGTACTTC	CASAPGQGAYEQYF
TRBJ1-6	-	-	TRBV5-1	TGCGCCAGCAGCTTGGCCGAAGGGGGCTCCTATAATTCACCCCTCCACTTT	CASSLAEGGSYNSPLHF
TRBJ1-5	once	TRBD1	TRBV2	TGTGCCAGCAGCGGGGGACAGGCCAGCAATCAGCCCCAGCATTTT	CASSGGQASNQPQHF
TRBJ1-5	few	-	TRBV2	TGTGCCAGCAGTTCAGACAGGTATAGCAATCAGCCCCAGCATTTT	CASSSDRYSNQPQHF
TRBJ1-3	-	TRBD1	TRBV6-5	TGTGCCAGCAGTTACTCACAGGGGCGGACCAACACCATATATTTT	CASSYSQGRTNTIYF
TRBJ1-4	-	TRBD1	TRBV5-3	TGTGCCAGCAGCTCGGGACAGCTAAATGAAAAACTGTTTTTT	CASSSGQLNEKLFF
TRBJ1-3	-	-	TRBV19	TGTGCCAGTAATGGCGGGGACTCTGGAAACACCATATATTTT	CASNGGDSGNTIYF
TRBJ1-2	few	-	TRBV5-1	TGCGCCAGCAGCTTCGAGGCCCGTATAGGTGGCTACACCTTC	CASSFEARIGGYTF
TRBJ1-1	-	-	TRBV10-3	TGTGCCATCAAGGACCCTCTTGGCTCTGAAGCTTTCTTT	CAIKDPLGSEAFF
TRBJ1-1	few	-	TRBV19	TGTGCCAGTAGTATAACCCGGACAGTGAACACTGAAGCTTTCTTT	CASSITRTVNTEAFF
TRBJ2-3	-	-	TRBV7-6	TGTGCCAGCAGCTCAAGCGCTTGGAGGGAGCGTCGCACAGATACGCAGTATTTT	CASSSSAWRERRTDTQYF
TRBJ2-1	-	TRBD2	TRBV2	TGTGCCAGCAGTGAAGGCACTAGCGGGTACAATGAGCAGTTCTTC	CASSEGTSGYNEQFF
TRBJ2-5	-	TRBD1	TRBV7-9	TGTGCCAGCAGCTCACAGGGGTGGACCCAAGAGACCCAGTACTTC	CASSSQGWTQETQYF
TRBJ2-5	-	-	TRBV9	TGTGCCAGCAGCGTAGGGACAGCACAAGAGACCCAGTACTTC	CASSVGTAQETQYF
TRBJ2-5	-	TRBD2	TRBV9	TGTGCCAGCAGCCAGGGACTAGGAGGAGCCAACCAAGAGACCCAGTACTTC	CASSQGLGGANQETQYF